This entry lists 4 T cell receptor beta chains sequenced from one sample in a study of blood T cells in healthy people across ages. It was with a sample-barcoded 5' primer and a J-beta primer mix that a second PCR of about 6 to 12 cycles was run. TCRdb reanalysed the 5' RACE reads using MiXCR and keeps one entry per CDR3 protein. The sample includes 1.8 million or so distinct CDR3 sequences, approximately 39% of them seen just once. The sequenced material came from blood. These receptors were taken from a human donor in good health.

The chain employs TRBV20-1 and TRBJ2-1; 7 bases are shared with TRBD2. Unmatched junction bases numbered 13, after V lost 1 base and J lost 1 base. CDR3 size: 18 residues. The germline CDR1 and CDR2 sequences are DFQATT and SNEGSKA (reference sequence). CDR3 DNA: TGCAGTGCTAGAGGTGACACTTTCGGGGGGAAATCCTACAATGAGCAGTTCTTC. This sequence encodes CSARGDTFGGKSYNEQFF.

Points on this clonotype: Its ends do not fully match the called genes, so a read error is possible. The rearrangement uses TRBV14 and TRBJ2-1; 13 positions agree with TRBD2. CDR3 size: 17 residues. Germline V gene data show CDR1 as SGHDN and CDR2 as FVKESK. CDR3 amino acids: CASSQLLAGGPENEQFF. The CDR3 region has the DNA TGTGCTAGCAGCCAATTACTAGCGGGGGGGCCTGAAAATGAGCAGTTCTTC.

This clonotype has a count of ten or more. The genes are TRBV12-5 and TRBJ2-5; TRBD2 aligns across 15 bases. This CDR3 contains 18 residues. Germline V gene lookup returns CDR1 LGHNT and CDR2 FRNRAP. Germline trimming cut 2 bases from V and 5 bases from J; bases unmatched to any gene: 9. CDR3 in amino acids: CASGLIADGTSGGETQYF. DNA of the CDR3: TGTGCTAGTGGTTTGATTGCGGACGGGACTAGCGGGGGGGAGACCCAGTACTTC. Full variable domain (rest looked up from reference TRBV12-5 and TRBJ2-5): DARVTQTPRHKVTEMGQEVTMRCQPILGHNTVFWYRQTMMQGLELLAYFRNRAPLDDSGMPKDRFSAEMPDATLATLKIQPSEPRDSAVYFCASGLIADGTSGGETQYFGPGTRLLVL.

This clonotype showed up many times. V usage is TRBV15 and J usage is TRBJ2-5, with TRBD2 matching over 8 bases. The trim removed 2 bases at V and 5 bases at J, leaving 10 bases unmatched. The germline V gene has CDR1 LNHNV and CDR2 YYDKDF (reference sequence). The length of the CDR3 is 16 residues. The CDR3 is CATSRSSSGAGETQYF. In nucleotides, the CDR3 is TGTGCCACCAGCAGAAGTAGTAGCGGGGCGGGGGAGACCCAGTACTTC.